This entry concerns a single T cell receptor (beta chain). The antigen remains unidentified. TCRdb re-derived calls from the reads in MiXCR, one entry per CDR3 protein. The repertoire holds a few hundred thousand distinct CDR3 sequences, with about 40% as singletons. The germline V gene encodes CDR1 MNHEY and CDR2 SVGAGI. The ends were cut back, 6 bases at V and 5 bases at J, with 16 bases in the middle. This CDR3 has 14 residues. This specimen belongs to a study of T cell repertoires in cytomegalovirus infection. The overall study: HLA-B-restricted CMV epitopes that are well studied, plus recently identified HLA-C-restricted ones, were used by the study. Public TCR beta signature analysis indicated the presence of both CMV infection and matching HLA type. Overall study findings and caveats: Totalled public TCR beta family frequency picked out people who carried CMV plus the relevant HLA. CMV-specific TCR beta clonotypes restricted by HLA-C dominated the ex vivo response.

The receptor comes from a human donor in good health (CMV status not recorded). Some clones in this sample may be carry-over from other donors' samples. The chain uses TRBV6-5 and TRBJ2-5; tentatively, D is TRBD2 (7 bases). The starting material was cultured PBMCs, obtained from culture after CMV antigen stimulation. CDR3 coding DNA: TGTGCCAGCAGCCCGGGGGGACATCCCGAGACCCAGTACTTC. It is translated as CASSPGGHPETQYF.